The text below deals with one T cell receptor beta chain. The antigen remains undetermined. For a library built for alpha chains, this beta chain is a stray read; little rests on its size. This sample's time point: sample taken at primary tumor resection. The sample is drawn from a study of spatial heterogeneity in lung cancer. The study's findings and limits: Counts of expanded intratumoral alpha and beta TCRs tracked tumor mutation counts.

The CDR3 length is 13 residues. CDR1 SEHNR and CDR2 FQNEAQ come from the germline V gene (reference sequence). The ends were cut back, 5 bases at V and 9 bases at J, with 11 bases in the middle. TCRdb called the 5' RACE reads again in MiXCR, with one record for every CDR3 protein. The table records 7,500 to 10,000 distinct CDR3 sequences, approximately 50% of them present only once. This clonotype was sampled from a female donor with early-stage non-small cell lung cancer. The chain combines TRBV7-9 with TRBJ1-6; maybe TRBD1 (6 bases). This specimen was lung tumor tissue, taken at surgery. CDR3 in amino acids: CASSRGQLSPLHF. CDR3 in DNA: TGTGCCAGCAGCCGTGGACAGCTTTCACCCCTCCACTTT. Complete variable domain (other parts from reference TRBV7-9 and TRBJ1-6): DTGVSQNPRHKITKRGQNVTFRCDPISEHNRLYWYRQTLGQGPEFLTYFQNEAQLEKSRLLSDRFSAERPKGSFSTLEIQRTEQGDSAMYLCASSRGQLSPLHFGNGTRLTVT.